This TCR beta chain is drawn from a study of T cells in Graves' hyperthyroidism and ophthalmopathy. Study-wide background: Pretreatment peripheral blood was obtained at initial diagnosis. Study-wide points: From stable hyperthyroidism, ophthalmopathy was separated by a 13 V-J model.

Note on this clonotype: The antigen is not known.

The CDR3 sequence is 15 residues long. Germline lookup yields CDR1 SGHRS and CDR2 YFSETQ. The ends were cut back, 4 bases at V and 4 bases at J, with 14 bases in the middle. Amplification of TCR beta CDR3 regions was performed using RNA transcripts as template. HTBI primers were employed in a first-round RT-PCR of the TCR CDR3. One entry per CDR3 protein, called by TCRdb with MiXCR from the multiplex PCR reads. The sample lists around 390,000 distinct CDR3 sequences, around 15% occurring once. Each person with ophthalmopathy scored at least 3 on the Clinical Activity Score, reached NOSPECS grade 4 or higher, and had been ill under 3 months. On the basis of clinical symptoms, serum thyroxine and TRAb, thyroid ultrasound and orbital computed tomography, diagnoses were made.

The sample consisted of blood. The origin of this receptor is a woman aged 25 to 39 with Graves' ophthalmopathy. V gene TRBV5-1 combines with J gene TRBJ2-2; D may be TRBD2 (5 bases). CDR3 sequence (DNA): TGCGCCAGCAGCGCCGATGCGGGCCCCACCGGGGAGCTGTTTTTT. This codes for CASSADAGPTGELFF.